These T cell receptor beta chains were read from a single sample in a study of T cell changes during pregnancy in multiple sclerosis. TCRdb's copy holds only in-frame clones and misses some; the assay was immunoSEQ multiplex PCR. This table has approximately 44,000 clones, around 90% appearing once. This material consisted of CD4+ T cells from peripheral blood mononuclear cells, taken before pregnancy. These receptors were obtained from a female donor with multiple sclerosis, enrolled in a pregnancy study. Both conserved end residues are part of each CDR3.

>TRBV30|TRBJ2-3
CAWIENRGRTDTQYF
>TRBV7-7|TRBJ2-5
CASSLATSGIQETQYF
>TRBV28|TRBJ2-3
CASSPTSGRAEDTQYF
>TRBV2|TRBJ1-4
CASKREEVVAEKLFF
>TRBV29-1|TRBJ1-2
CSVATGANYGYTF
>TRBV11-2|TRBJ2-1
CASSLIPGQGNEQFF
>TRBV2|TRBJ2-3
CASRKEGTSTDTQYF
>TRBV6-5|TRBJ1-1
CASRQGRNTEAFF
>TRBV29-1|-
CSGGQGSSYEQYF
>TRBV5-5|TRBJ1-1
CASSWGQANTEAFF
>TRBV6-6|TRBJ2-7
CASSGTSGSYEQYF
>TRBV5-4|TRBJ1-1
CASSLGRENTEAFF
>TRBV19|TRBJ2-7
CASSLTGGGYEQYF
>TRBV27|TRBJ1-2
CASSLGTAPNYGYTF
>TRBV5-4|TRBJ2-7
CASSLAQSYEQYF
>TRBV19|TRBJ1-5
CASSISGRVSNQPQHF
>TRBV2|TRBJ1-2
CASSDDSGDGYTF
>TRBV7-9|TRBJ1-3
CASPPGGGDGNTIYF
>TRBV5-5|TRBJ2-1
CASSQGLMTYNEQFF
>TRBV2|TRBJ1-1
CASSGDSFNTEAFF
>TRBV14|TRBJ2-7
CASSRTDYEQYF
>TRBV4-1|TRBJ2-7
CASSQDPVLYEQYF
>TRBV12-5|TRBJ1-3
CASGFENNSGNTIYF
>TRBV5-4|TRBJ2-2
CASSPRGPNTGELFF
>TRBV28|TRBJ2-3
CASSPRQGRTDTQYF
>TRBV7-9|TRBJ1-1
CASSLNAQGARAEAFF
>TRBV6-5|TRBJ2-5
CASSRQGARGETQYF
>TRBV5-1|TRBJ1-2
CASRPRGGVGYGYTF
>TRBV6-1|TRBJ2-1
CATIPSKGFNEQFF
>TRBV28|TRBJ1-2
CASRPPGQGSYGYTF
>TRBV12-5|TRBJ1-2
CASGLVLEQGKVF
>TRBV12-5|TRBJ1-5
CASGSQGRYQPQHF
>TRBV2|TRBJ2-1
CASEAGVGNEQFF
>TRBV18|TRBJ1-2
CASYPGAGGGYTF
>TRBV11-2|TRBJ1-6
CASSLEDRLNSPLHF
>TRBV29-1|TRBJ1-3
CSVRTSGNTIYF
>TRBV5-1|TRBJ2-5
CASSLVAQQETQYF
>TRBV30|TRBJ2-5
CAWLGPGEETQYF
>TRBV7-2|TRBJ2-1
CASSLSPLSGGTYNEQFF
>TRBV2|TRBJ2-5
CASSSDQGAQETQYF
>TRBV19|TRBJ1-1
CASSEGVNTEAFF
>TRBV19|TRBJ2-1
CASSRWTSGISYNEQFF
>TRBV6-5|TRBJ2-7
CASSSMEQGRYEQYF
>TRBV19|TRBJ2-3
CASSISLAGPITDTQYF
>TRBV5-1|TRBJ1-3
CASSSTPGQGSSGNTIYF
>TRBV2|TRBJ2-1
CASTGRLAIEQFF
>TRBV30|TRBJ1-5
CAWSGQVDQPQHF
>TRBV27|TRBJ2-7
CASSLVTGTYEQYF
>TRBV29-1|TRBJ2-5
CSVTVTETQYF
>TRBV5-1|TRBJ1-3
CASSVDGSSGNTIYF
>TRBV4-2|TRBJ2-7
CASSQDGPGAGADYEQYF
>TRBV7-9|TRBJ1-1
CASSLAPREKDTEAFF
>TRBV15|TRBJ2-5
CATSRGVAELQETQYF
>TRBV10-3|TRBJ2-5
CAVTPGQGTTRYF
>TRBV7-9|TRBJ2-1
CASSLGEHGEQFF
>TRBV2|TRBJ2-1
CASSEVRGGYNEQFF
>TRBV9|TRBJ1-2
CASSAPWDREGYGYTF